This T cell receptor (beta chain) was recorded in a study of cytomegalovirus exposure and HLA in healthy donors. Germline V CDR1 and CDR2: ENHRY, SYGVKD. This CDR3 spans 15 amino acids. With 6 bases clipped from V and 5 bases from J, the junction kept 6 bases outside the gene matches. The PCR used 60 Vbeta and 13 Jbeta primers. Sequencing was performed with immunoSEQ multiplex PCR; in TCRdb, only in-frame clones are kept and a portion is missing. The sample carries under 130,000 clones, around 74% recorded once. The V and J genes are TRBV10-3 and TRBJ2-1, with 11 bases that match TRBD2. This TCR was recovered from a woman aged 40-49 years in good health and CMV-seropositive. Input material: PBMCs. The DNA of the CDR3 is TGTGCCATCAGCTCCGGGACTAGCGGCGACAATGAGCAGTTCTTC. Translated: CAISSGTSGDNEQFF.